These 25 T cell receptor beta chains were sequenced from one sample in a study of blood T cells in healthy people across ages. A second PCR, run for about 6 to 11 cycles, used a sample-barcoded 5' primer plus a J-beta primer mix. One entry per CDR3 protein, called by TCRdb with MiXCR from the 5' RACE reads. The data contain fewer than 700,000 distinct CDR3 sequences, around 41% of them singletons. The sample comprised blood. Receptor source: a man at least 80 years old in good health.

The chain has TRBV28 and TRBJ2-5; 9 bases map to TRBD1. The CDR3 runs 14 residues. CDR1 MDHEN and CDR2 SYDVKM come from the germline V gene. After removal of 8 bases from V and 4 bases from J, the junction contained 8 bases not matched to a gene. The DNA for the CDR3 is TGTGCCAGCGGCCACCGGGACAGGGCAGAGACCCAGTACTTC. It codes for CASGHRDRAETQYF. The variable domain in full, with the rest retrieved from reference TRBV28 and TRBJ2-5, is DVKVTQSSRYLVKRTGEKVFLECVQDMDHENMFWYRQDPGLGLRLIYFSYDVKMKEKGDIPEGYSVSREKKERFSLILESASTNQTSMYLCASGHRDRAETQYFGPGTRLLVL.

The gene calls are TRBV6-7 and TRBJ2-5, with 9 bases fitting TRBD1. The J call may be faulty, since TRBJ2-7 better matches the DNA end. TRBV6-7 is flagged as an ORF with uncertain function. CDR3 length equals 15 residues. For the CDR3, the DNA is TGTGCCAGCACCGATAACCCGGGACAGGGTTACGAGCAGTACTTC. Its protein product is CASTDNPGQGYEQYF.

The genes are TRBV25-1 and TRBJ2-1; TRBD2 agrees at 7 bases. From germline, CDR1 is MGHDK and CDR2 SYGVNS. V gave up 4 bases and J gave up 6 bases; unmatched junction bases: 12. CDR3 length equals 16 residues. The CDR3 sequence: CASSGPRGDRVNEQFF. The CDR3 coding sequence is TGTGCCAGCAGTGGACCCCGGGGGGATCGGGTCAATGAGCAGTTCTTC. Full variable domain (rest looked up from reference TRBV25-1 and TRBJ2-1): EADIYQTPRYLVIGTGKKITLECSQTMGHDKMYWYQQDPGMELHLIHYSYGVNSTEKGDLSSESTVSRIRTEHFPLTLESARPSHTSQYLCASSGPRGDRVNEQFFGPGTRLTVL.

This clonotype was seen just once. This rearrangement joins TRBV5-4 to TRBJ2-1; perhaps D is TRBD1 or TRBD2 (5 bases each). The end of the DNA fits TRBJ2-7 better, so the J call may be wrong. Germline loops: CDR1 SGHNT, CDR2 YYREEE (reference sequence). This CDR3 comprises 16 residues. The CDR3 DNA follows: TGTGCCAGCAGCTTGGGGGGGAGCGGCCCATACAATGAGCAGTACTTC. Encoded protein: CASSLGGSGPYNEQYF.

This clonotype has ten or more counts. The DNA for the CDR3 is TGTGCCACCAGCAGGGACCCGGGACAAGAGAACATTCAGTACTTC. Its protein is CATSRDPGQENIQYF. The chain is built from TRBV15 and TRBJ2-4; D might be TRBD1 (6 bases). This CDR3 is built from 15 residues. V was cut by 3 bases and J by 7 bases, with 16 bases left in between. The V gene's germline CDR1 is LNHNV and CDR2 YYDKDF (reference sequence).

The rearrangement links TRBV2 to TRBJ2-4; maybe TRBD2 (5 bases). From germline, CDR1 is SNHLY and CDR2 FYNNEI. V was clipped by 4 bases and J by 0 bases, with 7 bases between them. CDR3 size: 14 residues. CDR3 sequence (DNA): TGTGCCAGCAGTGTTGGACTAGCCAAAAACATTCAGTACTTC. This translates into CASSVGLAKNIQYF. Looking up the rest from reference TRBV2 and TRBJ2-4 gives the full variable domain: EPEVTQTPSHQVTQMGQEVILRCVPISNHLYFYWYRQILGQKVEFLVSFYNNEISEKSEIFDDQFSVERPDGSNFTLKIRSTKLEDSAMYFCASSVGLAKNIQYFGAGTRLSVL.

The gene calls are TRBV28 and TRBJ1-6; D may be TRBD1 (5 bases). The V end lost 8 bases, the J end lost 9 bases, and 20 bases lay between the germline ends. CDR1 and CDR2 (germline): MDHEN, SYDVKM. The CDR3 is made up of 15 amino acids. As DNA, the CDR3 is TGTGCCAGCCTCTTGAGTAGGGGAATGGGTTCACCCCTCCACTTT. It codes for CASLLSRGMGSPLHF.

DNA for the CDR3: TGTGCCAGCAGAACGTATAGTGGAAACGAGCAGTACTTC. Translating it yields CASRTYSGNEQYF. The chain carries TRBV28 and TRBJ2-7; D unresolved. This CDR3 has 13 residues. Germline V lookup: CDR1 MDHEN, CDR2 SYDVKM. V lost 6 bases and J 5 bases, leaving 14 bases between the germline ends.

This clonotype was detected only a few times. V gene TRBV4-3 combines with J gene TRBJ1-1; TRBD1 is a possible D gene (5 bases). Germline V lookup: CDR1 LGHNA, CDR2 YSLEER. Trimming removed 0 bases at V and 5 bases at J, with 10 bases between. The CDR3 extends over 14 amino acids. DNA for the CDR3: TGCGCCAGCAGCCAAGAGGCAGGGCGGACTGAAGCTTTCTTT. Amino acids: CASSQEAGRTEAFF.

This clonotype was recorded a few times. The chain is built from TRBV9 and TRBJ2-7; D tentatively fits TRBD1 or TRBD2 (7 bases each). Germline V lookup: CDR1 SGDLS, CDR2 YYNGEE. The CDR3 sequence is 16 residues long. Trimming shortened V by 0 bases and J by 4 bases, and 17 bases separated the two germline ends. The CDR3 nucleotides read TGTGCCAGCAGCGTAGTGGGGGGGACAGAACTATACGAGCAGTACTTC. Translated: CASSVVGGTELYEQYF.

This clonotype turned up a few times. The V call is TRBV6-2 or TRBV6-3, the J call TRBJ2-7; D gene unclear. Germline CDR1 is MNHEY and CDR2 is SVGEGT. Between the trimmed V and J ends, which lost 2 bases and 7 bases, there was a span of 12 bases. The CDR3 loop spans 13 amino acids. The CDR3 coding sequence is TGTGCCAGCAGTTACCAAGTTTGGGGTGAGCAGTACTTC. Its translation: CASSYQVWGEQYF.

CDR3: CASTFQNEDSSYNEQFF. In DNA form, the CDR3 reads TGTGCCAGCACTTTTCAGAACGAGGACAGCTCCTACAATGAGCAGTTCTTC. The chain links TRBV7-7 to TRBJ2-1; perhaps TRBD1 as D (6 bases). Germline CDR1 is SSHAT and CDR2 is FNYEAQ (reference sequence). CDR3 length equals 17 residues. V lost 7 bases and J lost 0, with 19 bases in between.

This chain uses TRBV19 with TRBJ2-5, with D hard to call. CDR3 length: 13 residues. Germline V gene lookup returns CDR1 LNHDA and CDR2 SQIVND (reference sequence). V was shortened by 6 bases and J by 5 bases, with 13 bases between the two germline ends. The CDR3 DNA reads TGTGCCAGTAGGACTGAATTTGGGGAGACCCAGTACTTC. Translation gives CASRTEFGETQYF.

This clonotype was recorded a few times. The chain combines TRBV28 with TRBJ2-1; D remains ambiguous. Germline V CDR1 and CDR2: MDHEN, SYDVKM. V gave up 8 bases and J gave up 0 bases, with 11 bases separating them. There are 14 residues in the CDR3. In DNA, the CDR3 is TGTGCCAGCCGAGGTGGCCCCTCCTACAATGAGCAGTTCTTC. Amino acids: CASRGGPSYNEQFF.

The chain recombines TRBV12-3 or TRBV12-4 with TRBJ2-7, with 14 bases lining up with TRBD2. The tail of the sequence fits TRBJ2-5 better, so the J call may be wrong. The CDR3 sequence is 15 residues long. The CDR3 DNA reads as TGTGCCAGCAGGGAATGGACTAGCGGGGGGGAGACCCAGTACTTC. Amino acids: CASREWTSGGETQYF.

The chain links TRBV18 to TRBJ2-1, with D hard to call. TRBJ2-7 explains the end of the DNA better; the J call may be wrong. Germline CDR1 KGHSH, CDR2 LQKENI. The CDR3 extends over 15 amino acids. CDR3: CASSPESISYNEQYF. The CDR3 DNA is TGTGCCAGCTCACCAGAGAGTATATCCTACAATGAGCAGTACTTC.

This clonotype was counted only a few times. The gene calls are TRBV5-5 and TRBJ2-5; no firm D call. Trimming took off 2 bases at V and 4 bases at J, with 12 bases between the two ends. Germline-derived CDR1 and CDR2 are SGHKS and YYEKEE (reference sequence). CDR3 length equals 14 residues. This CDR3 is CASSFLQYGETQYF. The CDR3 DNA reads TGTGCCAGCAGCTTCTTGCAGTATGGAGAGACCCAGTACTTC.

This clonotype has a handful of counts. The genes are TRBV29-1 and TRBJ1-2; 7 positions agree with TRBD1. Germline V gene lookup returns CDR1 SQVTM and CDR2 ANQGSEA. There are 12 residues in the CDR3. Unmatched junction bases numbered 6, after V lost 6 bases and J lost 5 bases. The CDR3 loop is CSVERQGYGYTF. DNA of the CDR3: TGCAGCGTGGAACGACAGGGATATGGCTACACCTTC.

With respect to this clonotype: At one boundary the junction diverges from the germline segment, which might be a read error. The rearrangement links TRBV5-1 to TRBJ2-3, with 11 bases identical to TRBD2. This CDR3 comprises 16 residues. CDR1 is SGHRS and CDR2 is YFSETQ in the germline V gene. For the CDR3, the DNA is TGCGCCAGCAGTCCACGACTAGCGGGAAGCACAGATATGCAGTATTTT. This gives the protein CASSPRLAGSTDMQYF. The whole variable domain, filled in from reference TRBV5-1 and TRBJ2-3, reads KAGVTQTPRYLIKTRGQQVTLSCSPISGHRSVSWYQQTPGQGLQFLFEYFSETQRNKGNFPGRFSGRQFSNSRSEMNVSTLELGDSALYLCASSPRLAGSTDMQYFGPGTRLTVL.

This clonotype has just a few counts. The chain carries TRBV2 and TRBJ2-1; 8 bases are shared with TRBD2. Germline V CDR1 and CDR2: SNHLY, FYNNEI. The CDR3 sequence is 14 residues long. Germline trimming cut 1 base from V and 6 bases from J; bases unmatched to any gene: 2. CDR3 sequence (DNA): TGTGCCAGCAGTGAAGTAGGACTAGCCAATGAGCAGTTCTTC. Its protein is CASSEVGLANEQFF.

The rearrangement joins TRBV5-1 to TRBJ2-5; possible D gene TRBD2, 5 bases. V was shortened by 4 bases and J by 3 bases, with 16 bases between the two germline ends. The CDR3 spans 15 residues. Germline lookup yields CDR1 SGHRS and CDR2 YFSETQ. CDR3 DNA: TGCGCCAGCAGCGACACCGGGATCCAAGAAGAGACCCAGTACTTC. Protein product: CASSDTGIQEETQYF.

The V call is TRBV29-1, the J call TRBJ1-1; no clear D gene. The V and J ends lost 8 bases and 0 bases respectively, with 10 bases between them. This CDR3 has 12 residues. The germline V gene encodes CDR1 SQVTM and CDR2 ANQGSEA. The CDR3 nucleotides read TGCAGCCACCAATCCATGAACACTGAAGCTTTCTTT. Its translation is CSHQSMNTEAFF.

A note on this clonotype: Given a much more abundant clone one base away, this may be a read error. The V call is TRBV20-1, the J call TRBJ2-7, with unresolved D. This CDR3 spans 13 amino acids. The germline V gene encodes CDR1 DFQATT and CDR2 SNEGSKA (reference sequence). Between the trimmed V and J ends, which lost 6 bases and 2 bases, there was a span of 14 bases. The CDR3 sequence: CSALERNTYEQYF. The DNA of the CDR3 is TGCAGTGCCCTGGAAAGGAATACCTACGAGCAGTACTTC.

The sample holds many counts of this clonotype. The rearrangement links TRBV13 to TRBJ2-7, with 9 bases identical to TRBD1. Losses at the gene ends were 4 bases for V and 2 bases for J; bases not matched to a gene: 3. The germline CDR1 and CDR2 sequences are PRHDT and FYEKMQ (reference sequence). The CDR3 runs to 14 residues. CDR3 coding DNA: TGTGCCAGCAGCTCCGGGGACAGGGCCTACGAGCAGTACTTC. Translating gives CASSSGDRAYEQYF.

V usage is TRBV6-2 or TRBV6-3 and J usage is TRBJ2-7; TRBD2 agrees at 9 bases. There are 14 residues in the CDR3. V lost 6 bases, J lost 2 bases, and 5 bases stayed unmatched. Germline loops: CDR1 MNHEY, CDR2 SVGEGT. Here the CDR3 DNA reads TGTGCCAGCAGGGGCGGGAGGGATGCCTACGAGCAGTACTTC. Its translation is CASRGGRDAYEQYF.